Listed below are T cell receptor beta chains from one sample, sequenced in a study of metastatic and nonmetastatic thyroid tumors. TCRdb called clones again from the PCR reads with MiXCR. The sample shows 21,000 or so clones, around 30% of them seen only once. The specimen was tumor tissue. These receptor sequences come from a female donor with papillary thyroid cancer or a benign thyroid nodule (not recorded which). Some clones in this sample may be carry-over from other donors' samples. CDR3s include the opening cysteine and the closing phenylalanine or tryptophan.

V gene	CDR3 length	J gene	CDR3 protein
TRBV4-3	14	TRBJ2-3	CASSQFLVTDTQYF
TRBV4-1	15	TRBJ1-1	CASSRRTGEDAEAFF
TRBV7-9	15	TRBJ2-2	CASSLPGRRDGELFF
TRBV20-1	15	TRBJ2-3	CSASEIAGGTDTQYF
TRBV6-5	16	TRBJ1-4	CASSYSNALLNEKLFF
TRBV20-1	16	TRBJ2-3	CSARDGSGARPDTQYF
TRBV13	13	TRBJ2-1	CASSYGQSNEQFF
TRBV28	16	TRBJ2-7	CASSLYPADRVGEQYF
TRBV2	15	TRBJ2-2	CASSELQSVWGELFF
TRBV6-1	13	TRBJ1-1	CASGVSKNTEAFF
TRBV4-3	17	TRBJ2-3	CASSPPGGASHTDTQYF
TRBV20-1	12	TRBJ2-7	CSAGTGIGEQYF
TRBV5-1	14	TRBJ1-1	CASSFWGPGTEAFF
TRBV7-8	14	TRBJ1-2	CASSLYDSYYGYTF
TRBV20-1	14	TRBJ1-6	CSARIPGVNSPLHF
TRBV7-3	17	TRBJ1-3	CASSLLRTGWPGNTIYF
TRBV19	15	TRBJ1-5	CASSIGTGGNQPQHF
TRBV20-1	13	TRBJ2-7	CSGRLEEAYEQYF
TRBV7-2	13	TRBJ2-7	CASSPGWADEQYF
TRBV30	13	TRBJ1-2	CAWRTGRRYGYTF
TRBV5-6	16	TRBJ1-5	CASILSKGPSNHPQHF
TRBV10-1	15	TRBJ2-7	CASSKGTSGAYKQYF
TRBV5-6	16	TRBJ1-5	CASSQRGVSLNQPQHF
TRBV2	14	TRBJ2-7	CASSGVAGGYEQYF
TRBV6-2/TRBV6-3	14	TRBJ1-2	CASSYGPPEYGYTF
TRBV19	14	TRBJ1-6	CASSLDGYNSPLHF
TRBV7-2	12	TRBJ2-2	CASSLDTGELFF
TRBV19	14	TRBJ2-6	CASSINSGANVLTF
TRBV7-8	15	TRBJ1-1	CASSFYVGQNTEAFF
TRBV10-1	14	TRBJ2-2	CARSDKGYTGELFF
TRBV27	16	TRBJ2-7	CASSSTRLAGVHEQYF
TRBV6-5	15	TRBJ1-5	CASSYSVGQALAQHF
TRBV2	16	TRBJ2-5	CASSEALGGGQETQYF
TRBV4-1	13	TRBJ2-1	CASSQDFNNEQFF
TRBV13	13	TRBJ2-1	CSSSGSPTVEQFF
TRBV11-2	14	TRBJ1-2	CASSRDSTRYGYTF
TRBV6-2/TRBV6-3	14	TRBJ1-2	CASNDRDLGYGYTF
TRBV19	13	TRBJ2-7	CASSNLPFSEQYF
TRBV2	13	TRBJ2-2	CASSSGRPWELFF
TRBV11-2	12	TRBJ2-7	CASSPMGYEQYF
TRBV7-2	14	TRBJ2-7	CASSLRRLAYEQYF